These T cell receptor beta chains were read from a single sample in a study of blood T cell repertoires in COVID-19. The protocol was immunoSEQ multiplex PCR, while the TCRdb copy is restricted to in-frame clones and leaves out a portion. In the table there are around 200,000 clones, roughly 90% of which are singletons. Input material: PBMCs or T cells enriched from blood (not recorded which). The source of these receptors is a woman under 40 who had recovered from COVID-19. CDR3s include the opening cysteine and the closing phenylalanine or tryptophan. Each record gives: J gene, V gene, clone size, D gene, CDR3 protein, CDR3 DNA. The D gene is left open where the match is weak. Some rows mark clone size as missing; the rest say once, few, many or name a class of expanded clone.

TRBJ1-2 TRBV5-6 NA NA CASSSTGSPYGYTF TGTGCCAGCAGCTCTACAGGGAGTCCTTATGGCTACACCTTC
TRBJ2-3 TRBV7-3 NA TRBD2 CASSLLAGDSDTQYF TGTGCCAGCAGCCTACTAGCGGGGGATTCAGATACGCAGTATTTT
TRBJ1-3 TRBV4-1 NA TRBD1 CASSQPVRGRWGNTIYF TGCGCCAGCAGCCAACCTGTTAGGGGGCGTTGGGGAAACACCATATATTTT
TRBJ2-1 TRBV4-3 NA NA CASSHQGAPYNEQFF TGCGCCAGCAGCCATCAAGGGGCCCCCTACAATGAGCAGTTCTTC
TRBJ1-1 TRBV7-6 NA NA CASGDTEAFF TGTGCCTCAGGGGATACTGAAGCTTTCTTT
TRBJ2-7 TRBV7-8 once NA CASSLWRRDYEQYF TGTGCCAGCAGCTTGTGGCGGCGGGACTACGAGCAGTACTTC
TRBJ2-5 TRBV4-3 NA TRBD2 CASSQDSTGGRETQYF TGCGCCAGCAGCCAAGATAGTACGGGCGGGAGGGAGACCCAGTACTTC
TRBJ1-5 TRBV10-3 NA TRBD1 CAAGQGVNQPQHF TGTGCCGCCGGACAGGGGGTTAATCAGCCCCAGCATTTT
TRBJ2-7 TRBV29-1 NA TRBD1 CSVGTGGTGEQYF TGCAGCGTTGGGACAGGTGGGACGGGGGAGCAGTACTTC
TRBJ1-1 TRBV7-2 NA TRBD1 CASSQDRAEDTEAFF TGTGCCAGCAGCCAGGACAGGGCGGAGGACACTGAAGCTTTCTTT
TRBJ1-4 TRBV7-9 once NA CASSSLPRQATNEKLFF TGTGCCAGCAGCTCCCTCCCCCGACAGGCAACTAATGAAAAACTGTTTTTT
TRBJ1-2 TRBV5-1 NA TRBD1 CASSIGQGAGGYTF TGCGCCAGCAGCATTGGACAGGGGGCGGGTGGCTACACCTTC
TRBJ1-2 TRBV6-1 NA TRBD1 CASSEGRGRLYGYTF TGTGCCAGCAGTGAAGGGAGGGGGCGTCTCTATGGCTACACCTTC
TRBJ2-2 TRBV19 NA TRBD1 CASSTGQGVTGELFF TGTGCCAGTAGTACAGGACAGGGTGTAACCGGGGAGCTGTTTTTT
TRBJ2-1 TRBV25-1 NA TRBD2 CASSEPDFGGGPYNEQFF TGTGCCAGCAGTGAGCCCGATTTCGGGGGGGGGCCCTACAATGAGCAGTTCTTC
TRBJ2-7 TRBV11-2 NA NA CASSSTGAGFEQYF TGTGCCAGCAGCTCGACAGGCGCGGGTTTCGAGCAGTACTTC
TRBJ2-7 TRBV4-2 NA NA CASSQGSEQYF TGTGCCAGCAGCCAAGGGAGTGAGCAGTACTTC
TRBJ1-6 TRBV15 NA NA CATSRDPRGANSPLHF TGTGCCACCAGCAGAGATCCCCGCGGGGCGAATTCACCCCTCCACTTT
TRBJ1-5 TRBV6-2/TRBV6-3 once NA CASSYSQDQPQHF TGTGCCAGCAGTTACAGTCAGGATCAGCCCCAGCATTTT
TRBJ1-3 TRBV3-1/TRBV3-2 NA TRBD1 CASSSLPPTGPGNTIYF TGTGCCAGCAGCTCCCTCCCCCCGACAGGGCCAGGAAACACCATATATTTT
TRBJ1-1 TRBV3-1/TRBV3-2 few TRBD1 CASSQEGQGIKAFF TGTGCCAGCAGCCAAGAAGGACAGGGAATTAAAGCTTTCTTT
TRBJ1-5 TRBV3-1/TRBV3-2 NA NA CASSDQGISNQPQHF TGTGCCAGCAGCGATCAGGGGATTAGCAATCAGCCCCAGCATTTT
TRBJ1-4 TRBV13 NA NA CASSSSQGGNEKLFF TGTGCCAGCAGCTCATCACAGGGAGGGAATGAAAAACTGTTTTTT